This paragraph reports one T cell receptor beta chain. Its antigen is still unknown. Per-nucleotide qualities are absent, and no much larger clonotype sits a single base away. The immunoSEQ Assay, a bias-controlled multiplex PCR, was used to amplify TCRbeta CDR3 regions from genomic DNA. The paper's processing steps were these. Nucleated cell counts per sample were estimated from amplification of reference gene primers within the assay. To quantify the absolute abundance of each unique TCRbeta CDR3 rearrangement, sequence reads were collapsed and filtered. Productive Simpson clonality was computed per sample as the square root of Simpson's diversity index over productive rearrangements. TCRdb took over this immuneACCESS table, retaining in-frame rearrangements with V and J assigned. Such tables are incomplete; in checked studies, under half of the missing clones stem from an unresolved V gene, and the remainder is unexplained. V and J calls plus clone size are reproduced from that table; the DNA served to infer D and trimming. This sample is represented by some 170,000 clones; 90% of them were singletons. About 18% of the sample comes from the top ten.

The data belong to a study of blood T cell repertoires in COVID-19 (dated by TCRdb to 2019 to 2021). Notes on the research overall: The collaborator samples originated in the United States, Italy and Spain and spanned the acute and convalescent phases of COVID-19. The repertoires were released in a freely available public database intended as a resource for research on the immune response to SARS-CoV-2. The prospective study material was composed of cDNA or gDNA derived from T cells, B-cell-depleted T cells, or PBMCs. A de-identified subject ID, COVID-19 status, age in years and sex were almost always included in the sample metadata. Subjects who had been exposed to COVID-19, were actively infected with it, or had recovered from it provided the deeply sampled blood TCRbeta repertoires that made up the dataset. Where available, HLA class I and class II types were obtained from metadata supplied by the sample provider rather than from assay-based typing. The samples were drawn from two sources: the first 160 participants of the ongoing ImmuneRACE study, and 1,000 to 1,500 subjects contributed by 6 global collaborators. General study outcomes and caveats: The quantity of clinical and demographic metadata differed by source and by participant and was supplied without curation.

Whole blood was collected in K2EDTA tubes by collaborating institutions according to the institutions' own protocols. For TCRbeta analysis, collaborators shipped samples as frozen whole blood, isolated PBMCs, or DNA extracted from either of those sample types. The receptor comes from a man aged 60 to 69 with active or convalescent COVID-19. Sequencing was performed on peripheral blood.

The DNA sequence reads TGCGCCAGCAGCCAAGGACAGTACTACGAGCAGTACTTC. This gives the protein CASSQGQYYEQYF. This chain is built from TRBV4-1 and TRBJ2-7; D gene: possibly TRBD1, on 5 matching bases. V and J lose 1 base and 3 bases, and a span of 7 bases separates them. Based on the germline V gene, the CDR1 and CDR2 sequences are MGHRA and YSYEKL. From the cysteine through the phenylalanine, the CDR3 covers 13 amino acids. CDR3 DNA only is kept here, 39 bases in frame from base 1.